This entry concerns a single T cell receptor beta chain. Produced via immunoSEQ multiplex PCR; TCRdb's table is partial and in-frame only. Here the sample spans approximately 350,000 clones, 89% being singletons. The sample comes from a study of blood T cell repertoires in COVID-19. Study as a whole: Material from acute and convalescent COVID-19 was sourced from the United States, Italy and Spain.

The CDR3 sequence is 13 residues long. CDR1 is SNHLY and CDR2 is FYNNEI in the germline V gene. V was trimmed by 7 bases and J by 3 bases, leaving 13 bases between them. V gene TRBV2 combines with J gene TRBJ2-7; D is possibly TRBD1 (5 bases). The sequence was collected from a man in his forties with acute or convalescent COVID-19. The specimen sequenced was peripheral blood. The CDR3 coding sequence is TGTGCCAGCACCACAGGTGCCAACTACGAGCAGTACTTC. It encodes CASTTGANYEQYF.